This T cell receptor (beta chain) was profiled in a study of blood T cells in healthy people across ages. Germline values: CDR1 ENHRY, CDR2 SYGVKD. CDR3 length: 14 residues. The V and J ends lost 6 bases and 10 bases, in that order; junction bases with no gene match: 11. Every donor contributed roughly 10 milliliters of peripheral blood by blood draw. A second PCR, run for roughly 7 to 12 cycles, used a sample-barcoded 5' primer plus a J-beta primer mix. Every sample produced at least 2.5 million CDR3-containing paired-end reads. Each CDR3 protein gets one entry after TCRdb re-called the 5' RACE reads with MiXCR. This repertoire shows roughly 1.9 million distinct CDR3 sequences, 39% found once; its top ten account for roughly 23%.

This sequence was found in a human donor in good health. The chain is built from TRBV10-3 and TRBJ2-1; the match to TRBD1 covers 8 bases. The sequenced material came from blood. As DNA, the CDR3 is TGTGCCATCAGCCGGGACAGGAGGGACCGGGAGCAGTTCTTC. Translated, it gives CAISRDRRDREQFF.